This TCR beta chain stems from a study of T cell changes during pregnancy in multiple sclerosis. Generated by immunoSEQ multiplex PCR, the TCRdb table keeps only in-frame clones and is missing some. The data contain roughly 63,000 clones, about 92% of them singletons. This receptor was identified in a female donor in good health, enrolled as a control in a pregnancy study. Specimen: peripheral blood, collected in the second trimester of pregnancy.

The CDR3, as DNA: TGTGCCAGCAGCCTCTTGAGTTCCTACGAGCAGTACTTC. Protein product: CASSLLSSYEQYF. The V and J genes are TRBV5-6 and TRBJ2-7; unclear D gene. CDR1 SGHDT and CDR2 YYEEEE come from the germline V gene. The CDR3 spans 13 residues. Trimming stripped 4 bases from V and 1 base from J, with 9 bases between.